This T cell receptor (beta chain) originates from a study of cytomegalovirus exposure and HLA in healthy donors. Points on this clone: Its target is not known.

TCRdb's copy holds only in-frame clones and misses some; the assay was immunoSEQ multiplex PCR. The sample shows tens of thousands of clones, 88% of them seen only once. Overall study results and limits: Confirmation was obtained in vitro that three CMV-associated chains are specific for CMV antigens. Cytomegalovirus association was listed for 150 or so TCR beta chains. Despite most TCR sequences being rare, some public TCRs occurred in many donors.

From germline, CDR1 is SGHRS and CDR2 YFSETQ. Trimming shortened V by 2 bases and J by 1 base, and 9 bases separated the two germline ends. The CDR3 consists of 14 residues. V is TRBV5-1 and J is TRBJ2-5; possibly TRBD2 for D (6 bases). Sequencing used PBMCs. The TCR was taken from a woman in her thirties in good health and CMV-seronegative. CDR3: CASSFLGGQETQYF. CDR3 DNA: TGCGCCAGCAGCTTCCTGGGGGGCCAAGAGACCCAGTACTTC.